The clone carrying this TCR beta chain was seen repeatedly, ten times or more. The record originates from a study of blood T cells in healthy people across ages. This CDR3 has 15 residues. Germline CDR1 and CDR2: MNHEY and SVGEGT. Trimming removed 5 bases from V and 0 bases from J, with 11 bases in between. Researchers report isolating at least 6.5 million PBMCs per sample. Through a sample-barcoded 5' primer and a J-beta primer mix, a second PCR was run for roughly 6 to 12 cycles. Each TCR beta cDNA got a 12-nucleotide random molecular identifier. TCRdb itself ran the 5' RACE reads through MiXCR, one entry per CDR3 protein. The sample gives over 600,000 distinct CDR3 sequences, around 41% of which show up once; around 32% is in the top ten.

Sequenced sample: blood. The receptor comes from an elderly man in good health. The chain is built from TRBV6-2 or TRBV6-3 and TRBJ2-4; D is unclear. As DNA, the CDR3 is TGTGCCAGCAGTCCAGGCCAGCTAGCCAAAAACATTCAGTACTTC. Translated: CASSPGQLAKNIQYF.